The 16 T cell receptor beta chains presented below share a single source sample, sequenced in a study of Ad26.COV2.S vaccination and SARS-CoV-2 variants. The protocol was immunoSEQ multiplex PCR, while the TCRdb copy is restricted to in-frame clones and leaves out a portion. The sample holds 300,000 to 350,000 clones, roughly 89% seen once. As to treatment: roughly 19 received Ad26.COV2.S at low or high dose, single or two shots; about 5 received placebo; per-sample allocation not given. Day 63 after the first injection of vaccine or placebo was the sampling time. Source: peripheral blood, taken in a trial of Ad26.COV2.S vaccine versus placebo. The receptors derive from a person aged 18-65 years who received the Ad26.COV2.S COVID-19 vaccine or a placebo.

This chain's CDR3 is CASSELTGANTGELFF. For the CDR3, the DNA is TGTGCCAGCAGTGAACTGACAGGGGCCAACACCGGGGAGCTGTTTTTT. V and J are TRBV25-1 and TRBJ2-2, with 8 bases matching TRBD1. The length of the CDR3 is 16 residues. The V gene end was trimmed by 2 bases and the J gene end by 2 bases; junction bases not matched to a gene: 4. Germline values: CDR1 MGHDK, CDR2 SYGVNS.

This chain links TRBV15 with TRBJ1-4; D not certain. The CDR3 is made up of 17 amino acids. V lost 5 bases and J lost 0, with 16 bases in between. CDR1 is LNHNV, CDR2 YYDKDF, per germline (reference sequence). The DNA for the CDR3 is TGTGCCACCAGCTCTAGATGGGGTAGAGCAACTAATGAAAAACTGTTTTTT. Its protein product is CATSSRWGRATNEKLFF.

This chain joins TRBV3-1 (or the pseudogene TRBV3-2) and TRBJ1-3; D may be TRBD1 (5 bases). The CDR3 runs 14 residues. Looked up from germline, CDR1 is LGHDT and CDR2 is YNNKEL (reference sequence). V dropped 7 bases and J dropped 2 bases, with 12 bases sitting between them. CDR3 in DNA: TGTGCCAGCACCTTCGGGGGGGCTGGAAACACCATATATTTT. Protein: CASTFGGAGNTIYF.

The chain carries TRBV11-2 and TRBJ2-1, with 8 bases identical to TRBD1. The CDR3 is 14 amino acids. Germline trimming cut 5 bases from V and 4 bases from J; bases unmatched to any gene: 4. CDR1 is SGHAT, CDR2 FQNNGV, per germline. CDR3 nucleotides: TGTGCCAGCAGCCCTAGACAGGGGTACAATGAGCAGTTCTTC. It translates to CASSPRQGYNEQFF.

V and J are TRBV3-1 (or the pseudogene TRBV3-2) and TRBJ2-3, with 14 bases matching TRBD2. Germline CDR1 LGHDT, CDR2 YNNKEL (reference sequence). CDR3 size: 18 residues. The trim removed 4 bases at V and 1 base at J, leaving 7 bases unmatched. Here the CDR3 DNA reads TGTGCCAGCAGCCCCGGGACTAGCGGGAGCCGGGGCACAGATACGCAGTATTTT. This translates into CASSPGTSGSRGTDTQYF.

This clone turned up a few times. The V gene is TRBV24-1, the J gene TRBJ2-5; 7 bases line up with TRBD2. The CDR3 contains 17 residues. V lost 5 bases to trimming and J lost 1 base; unmatched junction nucleotides: 12. Germline V gene sequence: CDR1 KGHDR, CDR2 SFDVKD. The CDR3 protein is CATSAPGGSRFQETQYF. In nucleotides, the CDR3 is TGTGCCACCAGTGCTCCGGGGGGATCCCGCTTCCAAGAGACCCAGTACTTC.

The J gene is TRBJ1-2, the V gene TRBV13, with 8 bases identical to TRBD1. V lost 2 bases, J lost 6 bases, and 5 bases stayed unmatched. The CDR3 contains 14 residues. The V gene's germline CDR1 is PRHDT and CDR2 FYEKMQ (reference sequence). The CDR3 bases are TGTGCCAGCAGCTTACGGACAGGGAGGAATGGCTACACCTTC. Its translation is CASSLRTGRNGYTF.

V is TRBV2 and J is TRBJ2-7, with 8 bases that match TRBD1. Germline CDR1 SNHLY, CDR2 FYNNEI. The CDR3 covers 14 residues. With V trimmed by 6 bases and J by 5 bases, 9 bases remained unmatched. The CDR3 region has the DNA TGTGCCAGCAGCTCCGGGACAGGAACCCACGAGCAGTACTTC. Residues: CASSSGTGTHEQYF. Based on the CDR3 plus reference TRBV2 and TRBJ2-7, the full variable domain is EPEVTQTPSHQVTQMGQEVILRCVPISNHLYFYWYRQILGQKVEFLVSFYNNEISEKSEIFDDQFSVERPDGSNFTLKIRSTKLEDSAMYFCASSSGTGTHEQYFGPGTRLTVT.

This rearrangement joins TRBV3-1 (or the pseudogene TRBV3-2) to TRBJ2-2, with a possible D match to TRBD2 (5 bases). The germline V gene has CDR1 LGHDT and CDR2 YNNKEL (reference sequence). Trimming removed 0 bases at V and 1 base at J, with 6 bases between. CDR3 length: 15 amino acids. The CDR3 DNA reads as TGTGCCAGCAGCCAAGAAACTAGGAACACCGGGGAGCTGTTTTTT. It specifies CASSQETRNTGELFF.

V usage is TRBV27 and J usage is TRBJ1-5, with 12 bases fitting TRBD1. The CDR3 sequence is 16 residues long. Germline V lookup: CDR1 MNHEY, CDR2 SMNVEV (reference sequence). With V trimmed by 5 bases and J by 6 bases, 8 bases remained unmatched. The DNA of the CDR3 is TGTGCCAGCAGTCGCGGGACAGGGGGCCTGGGTCAGCCCCAGCATTTT. Translating it yields CASSRGTGGLGQPQHF.

The chain carries TRBV27 and TRBJ2-1; 8 positions agree with TRBD1. There are 17 residues in the CDR3. Germline V CDR1 and CDR2: MNHEY, SMNVEV (reference sequence). J was trimmed by 7 bases and V by 2 bases; bases with no gene match: 13. Here the CDR3 DNA reads TGTGCCAGCAGTTTACAAATGAAGACAGGGGCTTCGAATGAGCAGTTCTTC. The encoded protein is CASSLQMKTGASNEQFF.

The chain joins TRBV7-3 to TRBJ1-6, with TRBD1 matching 7 bases. The germline V gene encodes CDR1 SGHTA and CDR2 FQGTGA. The CDR3 runs to 13 residues. The ends lost 5 bases at V and 8 bases at J; junction bases unmatched: 3. DNA for the CDR3: TGTGCCAGCAGCGTTACAGGGGATTCACCCCTCCACTTT. This codes for CASSVTGDSPLHF.

The chain has TRBV4-1 and TRBJ1-3; the D is unclear. V was clipped by 0 bases and J by 0 bases, with 9 bases between them. The V gene's germline CDR1 is MGHRA and CDR2 YSYEKL. This CDR3 is 16 amino acids long. CDR3 protein: CASSQDPGSSGNTIYF. CDR3 nucleotides: TGCGCCAGCAGCCAAGATCCGGGTAGCTCTGGAAACACCATATATTTT.

The chain uses TRBV28 and TRBJ1-3, with D uncertain. Germline V gene data show CDR1 as MDHEN and CDR2 as SYDVKM. Trimming took 4 bases from V and 1 from J, leaving 11 bases between them. CDR3 length: 15 amino acids. The DNA of the CDR3 is TGTGCCAGCAGTTCGTCGACTTCTTCTGGAAACACCATATATTTT. Protein sequence: CASSSSTSSGNTIYF.

This chain links TRBV4-1 with TRBJ2-1; D is perhaps TRBD2 (6 bases). The CDR3 has 16 residues. The germline CDR1 and CDR2 sequences are MGHRA and YSYEKL. Trimming took 1 base from V and 11 from J, leaving 21 bases between them. CDR3 nucleotides: TGCGCCAGCAGCCAAGTGAAGCCCCCACTCGGGACTCAGCAGTTCTTC. Its translation is CASSQVKPPLGTQQFF.

This chain connects TRBV5-1 to TRBJ2-5; a weak D match, TRBD2 (5 bases). CDR1 and CDR2 from the germline V gene are SGHRS and YFSETQ. The CDR3 loop spans 17 amino acids. Trimming took off 4 bases at V and 0 bases at J, with 19 bases between the two ends. The CDR3 loop reads CASSARTPGNYQETQYF. DNA for the CDR3: TGCGCCAGCAGCGCGCGGACCCCGGGAAACTACCAAGAGACCCAGTACTTC.